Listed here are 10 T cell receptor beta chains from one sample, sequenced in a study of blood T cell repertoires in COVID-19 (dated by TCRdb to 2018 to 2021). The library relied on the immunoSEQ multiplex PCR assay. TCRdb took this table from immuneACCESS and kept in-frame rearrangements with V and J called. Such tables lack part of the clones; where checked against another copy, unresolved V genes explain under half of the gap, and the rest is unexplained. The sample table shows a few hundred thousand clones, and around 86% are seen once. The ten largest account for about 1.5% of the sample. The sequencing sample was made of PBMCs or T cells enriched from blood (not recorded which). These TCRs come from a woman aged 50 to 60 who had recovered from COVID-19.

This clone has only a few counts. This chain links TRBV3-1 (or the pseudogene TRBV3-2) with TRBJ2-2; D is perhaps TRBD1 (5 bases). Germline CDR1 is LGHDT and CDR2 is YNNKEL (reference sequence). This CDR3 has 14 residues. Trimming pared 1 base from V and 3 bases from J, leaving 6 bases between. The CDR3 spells CASSQAGYTGELFF. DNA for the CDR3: TGTGCCAGCAGCCAAGCAGGGTACACCGGGGAGCTGTTTTTT.

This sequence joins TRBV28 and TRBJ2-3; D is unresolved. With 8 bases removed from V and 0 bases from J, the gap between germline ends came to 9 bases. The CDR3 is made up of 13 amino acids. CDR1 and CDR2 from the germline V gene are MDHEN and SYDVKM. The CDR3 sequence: CASRDPSTDTQYF. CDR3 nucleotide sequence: TGTGCCAGCCGCGATCCAAGCACAGATACGCAGTATTTT. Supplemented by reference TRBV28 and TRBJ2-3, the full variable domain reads DVKVTQSSRYLVKRTGEKVFLECVQDMDHENMFWYRQDPGLGLRLIYFSYDVKMKEKGDIPEGYSVSREKKERFSLILESASTNQTSMYLCASRDPSTDTQYFGPGTRLTVL.

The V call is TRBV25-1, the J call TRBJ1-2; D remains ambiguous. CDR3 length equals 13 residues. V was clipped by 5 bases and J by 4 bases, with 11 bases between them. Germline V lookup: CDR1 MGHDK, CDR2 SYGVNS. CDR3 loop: CASSFAGSYGYTF. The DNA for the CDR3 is TGTGCCAGCAGTTTTGCAGGTAGCTATGGCTACACCTTC.

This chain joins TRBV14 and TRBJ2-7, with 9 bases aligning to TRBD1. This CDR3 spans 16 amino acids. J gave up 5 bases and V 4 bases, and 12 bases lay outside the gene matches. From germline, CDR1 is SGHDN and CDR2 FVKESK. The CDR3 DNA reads TGTGCCAGCAGCCCGCCTTGGGGACAGGGTCTGAACGAGCAGTACTTC. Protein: CASSPPWGQGLNEQYF.

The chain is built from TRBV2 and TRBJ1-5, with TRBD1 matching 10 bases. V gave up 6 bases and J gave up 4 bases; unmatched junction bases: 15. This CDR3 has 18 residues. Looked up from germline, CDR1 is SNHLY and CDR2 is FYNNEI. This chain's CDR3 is CASRTFRRDRGRNQPQHF. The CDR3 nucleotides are TGTGCCAGCAGGACCTTCCGCAGGGACAGGGGACGGAATCAGCCCCAGCATTTT. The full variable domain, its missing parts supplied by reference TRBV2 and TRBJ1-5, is EPEVTQTPSHQVTQMGQEVILRCVPISNHLYFYWYRQILGQKVEFLVSFYNNEISEKSEIFDDQFSVERPDGSNFTLKIRSTKLEDSAMYFCASRTFRRDRGRNQPQHFGDGTRLSIL.

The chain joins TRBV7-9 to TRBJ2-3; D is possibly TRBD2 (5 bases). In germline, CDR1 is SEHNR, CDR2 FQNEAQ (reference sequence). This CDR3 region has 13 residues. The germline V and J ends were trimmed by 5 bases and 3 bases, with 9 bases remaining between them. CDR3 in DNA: TGTGCCAGCAGCCCCAGCGGTACAGATACGCAGTATTTT. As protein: CASSPSGTDTQYF.

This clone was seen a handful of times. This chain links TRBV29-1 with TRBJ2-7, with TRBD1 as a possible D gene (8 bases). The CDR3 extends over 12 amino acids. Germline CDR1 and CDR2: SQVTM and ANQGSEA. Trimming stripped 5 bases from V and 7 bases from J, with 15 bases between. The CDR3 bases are TGCAGCGTTACAGGGGGGGTTGGAGAGCAGTACTTC. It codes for CSVTGGVGEQYF.

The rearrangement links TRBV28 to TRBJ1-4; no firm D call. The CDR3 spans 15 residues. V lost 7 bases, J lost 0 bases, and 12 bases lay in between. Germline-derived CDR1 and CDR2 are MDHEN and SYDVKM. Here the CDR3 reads CASTQGTATNEKLFF. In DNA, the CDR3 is TGTGCCAGCACCCAAGGTACAGCAACTAATGAAAAACTGTTTTTT.

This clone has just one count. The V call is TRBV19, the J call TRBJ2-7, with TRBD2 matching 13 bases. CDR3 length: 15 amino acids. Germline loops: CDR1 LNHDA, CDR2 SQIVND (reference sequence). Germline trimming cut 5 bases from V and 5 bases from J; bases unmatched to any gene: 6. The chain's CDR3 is CASSQTSGRTNEQYF. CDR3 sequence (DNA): TGTGCCAGTAGTCAGACTAGCGGGAGGACCAACGAGCAGTACTTC.

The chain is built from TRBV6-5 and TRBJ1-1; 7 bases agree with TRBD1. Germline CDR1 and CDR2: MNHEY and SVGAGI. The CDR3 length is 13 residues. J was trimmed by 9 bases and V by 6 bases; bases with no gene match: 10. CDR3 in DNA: TGTGCCAGCAGATTTGGAAGACAGGGTAAAGCTTTCTTT. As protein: CASRFGRQGKAFF.